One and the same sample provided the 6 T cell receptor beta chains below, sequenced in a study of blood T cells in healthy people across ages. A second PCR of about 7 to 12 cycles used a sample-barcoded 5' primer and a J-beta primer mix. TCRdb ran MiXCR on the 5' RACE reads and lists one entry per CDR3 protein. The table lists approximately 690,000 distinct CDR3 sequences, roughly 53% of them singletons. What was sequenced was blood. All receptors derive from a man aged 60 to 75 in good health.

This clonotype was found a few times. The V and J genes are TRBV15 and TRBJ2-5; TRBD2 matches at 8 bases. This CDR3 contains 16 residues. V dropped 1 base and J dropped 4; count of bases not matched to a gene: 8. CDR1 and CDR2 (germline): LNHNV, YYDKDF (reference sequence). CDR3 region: CATSRVFRGGPETQYF. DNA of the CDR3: TGTGCCACCAGCAGAGTCTTCCGGGGGGGCCCAGAGACCCAGTACTTC.

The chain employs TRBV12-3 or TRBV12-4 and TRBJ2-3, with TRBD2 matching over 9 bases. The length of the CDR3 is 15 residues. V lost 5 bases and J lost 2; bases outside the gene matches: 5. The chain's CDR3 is CASSPGTSNTDTQYF. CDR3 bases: TGTGCCAGCAGTCCCGGGACTAGCAACACAGATACGCAGTATTTT.

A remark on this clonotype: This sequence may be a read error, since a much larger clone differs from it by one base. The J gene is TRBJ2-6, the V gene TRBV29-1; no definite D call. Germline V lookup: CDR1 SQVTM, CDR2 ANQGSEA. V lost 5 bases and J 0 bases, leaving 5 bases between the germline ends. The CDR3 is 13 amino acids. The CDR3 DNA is TGCAGCGTTACAGACTCTGGGGCCAACGTCCTGACTTTC. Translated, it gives CSVTDSGANVLTF.

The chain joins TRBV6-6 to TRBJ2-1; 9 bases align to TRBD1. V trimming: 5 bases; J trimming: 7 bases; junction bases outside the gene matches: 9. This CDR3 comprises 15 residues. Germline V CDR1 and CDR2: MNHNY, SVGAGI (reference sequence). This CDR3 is CASSRSHRGLNEQFF. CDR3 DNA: TGTGCCAGCAGTCGATCCCACAGGGGGCTAAATGAGCAGTTCTTC.

CDR3 residues: CASSWGQFYNEQFF. The CDR3, as DNA: TGCGCCAGCAGCTGGGGACAGTTTTACAATGAGCAGTTCTTC. V is TRBV5-1 and J is TRBJ2-1; 7 positions agree with TRBD1. The CDR3 spans 14 residues. J lost 4 bases, V lost 3 bases, and 4 bases had no gene match. The germline V gene has CDR1 SGHRS and CDR2 YFSETQ.

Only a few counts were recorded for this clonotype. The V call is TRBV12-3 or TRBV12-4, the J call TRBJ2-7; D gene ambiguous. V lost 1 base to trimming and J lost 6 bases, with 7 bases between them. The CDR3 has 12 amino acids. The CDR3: CASSLGRREQYF. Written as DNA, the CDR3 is TGTGCCAGCAGTTTAGGTAGACGCGAGCAGTACTTC.